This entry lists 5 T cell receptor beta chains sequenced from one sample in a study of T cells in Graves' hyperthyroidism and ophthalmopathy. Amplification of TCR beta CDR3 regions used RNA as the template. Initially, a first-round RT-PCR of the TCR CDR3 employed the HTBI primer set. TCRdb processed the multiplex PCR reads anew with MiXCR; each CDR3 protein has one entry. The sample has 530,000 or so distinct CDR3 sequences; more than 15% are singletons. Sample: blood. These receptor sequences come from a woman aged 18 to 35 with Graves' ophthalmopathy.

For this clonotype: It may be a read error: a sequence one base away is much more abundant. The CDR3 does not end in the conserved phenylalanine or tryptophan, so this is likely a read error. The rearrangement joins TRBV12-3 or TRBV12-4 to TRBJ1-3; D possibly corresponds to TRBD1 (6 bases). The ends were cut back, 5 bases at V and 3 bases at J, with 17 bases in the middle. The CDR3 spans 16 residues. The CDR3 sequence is CASSPLQGHFGNTIYL. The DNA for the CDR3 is TGTGCCAGCAGTCCCCTCCAGGGGCATTTTGGAAACACCATATATCTT.

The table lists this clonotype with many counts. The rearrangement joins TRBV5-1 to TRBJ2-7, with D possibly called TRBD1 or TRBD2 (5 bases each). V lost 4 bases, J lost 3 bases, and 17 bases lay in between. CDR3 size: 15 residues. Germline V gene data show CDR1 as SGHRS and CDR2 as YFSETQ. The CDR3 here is CASSPRGSDYYEQYF. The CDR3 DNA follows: TGCGCCAGCAGCCCCCGGGGCAGTGACTACTACGAGCAGTACTTC.

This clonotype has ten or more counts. CDR3 loop: CASSFATGTTNTGELFF. The CDR3 coding sequence is TGTGCCAGCAGTTTCGCGACAGGGACTACGAACACCGGGGAGCTGTTTTTT. The chain carries TRBV28 and TRBJ2-2; D might be TRBD1 or TRBD2, each matching 7 bases. V dropped 3 bases and J dropped 0 bases, with 14 bases sitting between them. Looked up from germline, CDR1 is MDHEN and CDR2 is SYDVKM. This CDR3 has 17 residues.

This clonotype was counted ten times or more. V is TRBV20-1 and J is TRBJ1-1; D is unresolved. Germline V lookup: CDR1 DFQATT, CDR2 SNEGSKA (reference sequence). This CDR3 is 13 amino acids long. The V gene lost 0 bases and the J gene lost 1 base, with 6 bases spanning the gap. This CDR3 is CSARDLQNTEAFF. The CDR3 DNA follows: TGCAGTGCTAGAGATCTCCAGAACACTGAAGCTTTCTTT.

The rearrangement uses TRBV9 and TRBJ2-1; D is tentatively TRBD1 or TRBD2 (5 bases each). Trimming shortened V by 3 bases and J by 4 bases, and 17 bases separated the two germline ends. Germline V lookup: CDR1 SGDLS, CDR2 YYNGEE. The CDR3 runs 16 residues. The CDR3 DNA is TGTGCCAGCAGCGCCGGGACCCCGTTATCTTACAATGAGCAGTTCTTC. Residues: CASSAGTPLSYNEQFF.